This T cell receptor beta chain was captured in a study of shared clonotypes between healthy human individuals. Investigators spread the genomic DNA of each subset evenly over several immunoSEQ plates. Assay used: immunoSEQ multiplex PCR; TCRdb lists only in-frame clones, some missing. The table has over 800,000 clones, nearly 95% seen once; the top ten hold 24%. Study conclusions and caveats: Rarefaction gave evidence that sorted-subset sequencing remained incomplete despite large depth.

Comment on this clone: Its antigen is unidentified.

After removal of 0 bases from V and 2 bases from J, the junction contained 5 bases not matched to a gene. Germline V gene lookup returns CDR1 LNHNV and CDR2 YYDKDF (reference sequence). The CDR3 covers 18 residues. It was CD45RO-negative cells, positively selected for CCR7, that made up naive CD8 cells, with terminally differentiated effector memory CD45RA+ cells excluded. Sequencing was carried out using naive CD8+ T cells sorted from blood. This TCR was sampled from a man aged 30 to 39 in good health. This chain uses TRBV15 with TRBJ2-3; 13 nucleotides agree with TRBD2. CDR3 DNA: TGTGCCACCAGCAGAGATTTGGGACTAGCGGGATCCACAGATACGCAGTATTTT. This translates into CATSRDLGLAGSTDTQYF.